This T cell receptor beta chain was captured in a study of beta chain features in type 1 diabetes. TCRB transcripts that were expressed got sequenced, as all of the isolated RNA had been reverse transcribed. TCRdb keeps only in-frame clones here, not all; method: immunoSEQ multiplex PCR. Of hundreds of thousands of clones listed, about an eighth are singletons. V dropped 0 bases and J dropped 2; count of bases not matched to a gene: 2. Germline V gene data show CDR1 as SGHTA and CDR2 as FQGNSA. The CDR3 spans 15 residues. The clonotype was recovered from a young woman in good health. The V and J genes are TRBV7-2 and TRBJ2-3; 7 bases fit TRBD2. Sequenced input: naive CD4+ T cells from blood. The CDR3 bases are TGTGCCAGCAGCTTAGCCGGACTAGACACAGATACGCAGTATTTT. Translation gives CASSLAGLDTDTQYF.